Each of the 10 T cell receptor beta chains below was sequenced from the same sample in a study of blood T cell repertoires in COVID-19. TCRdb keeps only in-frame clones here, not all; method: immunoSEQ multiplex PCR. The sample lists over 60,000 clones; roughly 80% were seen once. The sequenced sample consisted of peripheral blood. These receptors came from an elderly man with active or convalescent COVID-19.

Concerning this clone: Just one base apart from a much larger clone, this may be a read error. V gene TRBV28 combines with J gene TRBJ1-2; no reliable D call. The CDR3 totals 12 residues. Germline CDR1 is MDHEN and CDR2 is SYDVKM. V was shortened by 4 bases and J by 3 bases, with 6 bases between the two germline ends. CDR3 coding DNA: TGTGCCAGCAGTTCAGGTGACTATGGCTACACCTTC. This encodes CASSSGDYGYTF.

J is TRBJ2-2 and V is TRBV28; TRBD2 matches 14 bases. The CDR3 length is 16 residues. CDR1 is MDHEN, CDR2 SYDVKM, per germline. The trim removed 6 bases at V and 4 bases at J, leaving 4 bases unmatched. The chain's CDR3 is CASSRLAGGFTGELFF. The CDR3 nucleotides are TGTGCCAGCAGCAGACTAGCGGGAGGGTTCACCGGGGAGCTGTTTTTT.

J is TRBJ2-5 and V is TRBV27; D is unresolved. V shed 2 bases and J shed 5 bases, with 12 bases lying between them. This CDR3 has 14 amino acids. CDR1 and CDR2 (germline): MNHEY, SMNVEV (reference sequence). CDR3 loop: CASSLAAERETQYF. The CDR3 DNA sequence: TGTGCCAGCAGTTTAGCGGCAGAGCGCGAGACCCAGTACTTC.

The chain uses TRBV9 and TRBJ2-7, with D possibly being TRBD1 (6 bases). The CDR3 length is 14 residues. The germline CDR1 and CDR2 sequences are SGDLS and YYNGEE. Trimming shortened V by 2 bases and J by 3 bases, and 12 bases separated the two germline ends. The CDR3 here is CASSVTGTDYEQYF. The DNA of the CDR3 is TGTGCCAGCAGCGTGACAGGAACAGACTACGAGCAGTACTTC.

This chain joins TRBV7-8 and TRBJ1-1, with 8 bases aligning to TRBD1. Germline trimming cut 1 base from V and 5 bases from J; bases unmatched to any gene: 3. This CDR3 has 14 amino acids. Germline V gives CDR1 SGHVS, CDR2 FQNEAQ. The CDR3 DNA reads TGTGCCAGCAGCTTAGGACAGGGGAGGACTGAAGCTTTCTTT. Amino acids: CASSLGQGRTEAFF.

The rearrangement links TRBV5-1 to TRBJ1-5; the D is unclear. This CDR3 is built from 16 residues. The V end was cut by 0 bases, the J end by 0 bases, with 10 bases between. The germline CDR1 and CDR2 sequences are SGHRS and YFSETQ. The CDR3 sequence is CASSLDIWASNQPQHF. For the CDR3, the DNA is TGCGCCAGCAGCTTGGATATCTGGGCTAGCAATCAGCCCCAGCATTTT.

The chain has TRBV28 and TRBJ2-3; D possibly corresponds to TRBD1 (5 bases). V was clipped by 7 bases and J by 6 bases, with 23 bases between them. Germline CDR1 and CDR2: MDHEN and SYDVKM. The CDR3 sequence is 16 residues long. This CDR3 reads CASTTRGAGISDTQYF. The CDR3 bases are TGTGCCAGCACCACCCGTGGGGCAGGTATATCCGATACGCAGTATTTT. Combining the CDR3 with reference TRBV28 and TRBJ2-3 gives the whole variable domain DVKVTQSSRYLVKRTGEKVFLECVQDMDHENMFWYRQDPGLGLRLIYFSYDVKMKEKGDIPEGYSVSREKKERFSLILESASTNQTSMYLCASTTRGAGISDTQYFGPGTRLTVL.

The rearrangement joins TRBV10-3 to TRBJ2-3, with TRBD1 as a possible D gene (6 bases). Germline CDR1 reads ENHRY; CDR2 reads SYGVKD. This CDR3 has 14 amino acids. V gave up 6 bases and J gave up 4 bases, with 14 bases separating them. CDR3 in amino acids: CAIRQGTESDTQYF. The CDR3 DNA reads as TGTGCCATCAGACAGGGTACAGAGTCAGATACGCAGTATTTT.

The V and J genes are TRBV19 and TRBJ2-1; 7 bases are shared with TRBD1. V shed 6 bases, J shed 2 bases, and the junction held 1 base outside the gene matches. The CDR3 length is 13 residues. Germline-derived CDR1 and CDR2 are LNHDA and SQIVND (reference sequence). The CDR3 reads CASSRGTYNEQFF. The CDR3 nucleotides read TGTGCCAGTAGCAGGGGGACCTACAATGAGCAGTTCTTC. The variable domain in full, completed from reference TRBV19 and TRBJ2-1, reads DGGITQSPKYLFRKEGQNVTLSCEQNLNHDAMYWYRQDPGQGLRLIYYSQIVNDFQKGDIAEGYSVSREKKESFPLTVTSAQKNPTAFYLCASSRGTYNEQFFGPGTRLTVL.

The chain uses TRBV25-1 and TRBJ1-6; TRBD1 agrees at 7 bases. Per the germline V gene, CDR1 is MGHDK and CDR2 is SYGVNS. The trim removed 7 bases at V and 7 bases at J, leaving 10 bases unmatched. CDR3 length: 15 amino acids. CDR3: CASTLIDRENSPLHF. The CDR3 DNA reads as TGTGCCAGCACTTTAATCGACAGGGAAAATTCACCCCTCCACTTT.